The 26 T cell receptor beta chains listed next were all sequenced from one sample in a study of blood T cell repertoires in COVID-19. Measured with immunoSEQ multiplex PCR; TCRdb has only the in-frame clones, and not every one. This table has roughly 68,000 clones, roughly 85% appearing once. Sequencing was carried out using peripheral blood. Source of these receptors: a woman between 55 and 75 years old with COVID-19, enrolled during active disease.

The DNA of the CDR3 is TGTGCCAGCAGCCAACCAAAACAGGGAGGCAATCAGCCCCAGCATTTT. Its translation is CASSQPKQGGNQPQHF. This chain connects TRBV3-1 (or the pseudogene TRBV3-2) to TRBJ1-5; tentative D call: TRBD1 (6 bases). V was shortened by 2 bases and J by 2 bases, with 13 bases between the two germline ends. CDR1 LGHDT and CDR2 YNNKEL come from the germline V gene (reference sequence). CDR3 length equals 16 residues.

The chain employs TRBV9 and TRBJ2-5; 10 bases are shared with TRBD1. The CDR3 is 14 amino acids. V gave up 2 bases and J gave up 5 bases; unmatched junction bases: 3. Germline CDR1 SGDLS, CDR2 YYNGEE. The CDR3 loop is CASSVGQGWETQYF. The CDR3 DNA is TGTGCCAGCAGCGTGGGACAGGGGTGGGAGACCCAGTACTTC.

This chain uses TRBV27 with TRBJ2-7; 10 positions agree with TRBD2. The J segment lost 2 bases and the V segment lost 5 bases, leaving 3 bases of the junction unmatched. CDR1 is MNHEY and CDR2 is SMNVEV in the germline V gene (reference sequence). This CDR3 contains 14 residues. CDR3: CASSLSGRTYEQYF. The CDR3 coding sequence is TGTGCCAGCAGTCTTAGCGGGAGGACCTACGAGCAGTACTTC.

Note on this clone: A read error may explain this, as a much larger clone is one base away. The chain uses TRBV20-1 and TRBJ2-3, with 7 bases aligning to TRBD2. Trimming at V came to 6 bases and at J to 4 bases, leaving 1 base not matched to a gene. Germline lookup yields CDR1 DFQATT and CDR2 SNEGSKA (reference sequence). The CDR3 covers 11 residues. CDR3 amino acids: CSAREADTQYF. The DNA of the CDR3 is TGCAGTGCCCGGGAGGCAGATACGCAGTATTTT.

V is TRBV10-3 and J is TRBJ1-2, with a weak D call TRBD1 (5 bases). The CDR3 is 14 amino acids. Germline-derived CDR1 and CDR2 are ENHRY and SYGVKD. V lost 11 bases, J lost 7 bases, and 23 bases lay in between. The CDR3: CASKTPGKLSGYTF. In DNA, the CDR3 is TGTGCCTCTAAAACCCCAGGGAAGCTCTCTGGCTACACCTTC.

This clone was picked up one time. The CDR3 loop is CASSLAPVPSYEQYF. CDR3 nucleotides: TGTGCCAGCAGCTTGGCCCCAGTGCCTTCCTACGAGCAGTACTTC. The chain is built from TRBV7-6 and TRBJ2-7; D unresolved. The CDR3 loop spans 15 amino acids. Between the trimmed V and J ends, which lost 3 bases and 1 base, there was a span of 13 bases. Germline CDR1 SGHVS, CDR2 FNYEAQ.

The DNA for the CDR3 is TGTGCCAGCAGCCGTACCCCTGAGGATAAACTGTTTTTT. This translates into CASSRTPEDKLFF. This rearrangement joins TRBV7-9 to TRBJ1-4; no firm D call. V lost 5 bases and J lost 11, with 15 bases in between. Germline V lookup: CDR1 SEHNR, CDR2 FQNEAQ (reference sequence). The CDR3 extends over 13 amino acids.

The chain joins TRBV9 to TRBJ2-3; D gene uncertain. CDR3 size: 13 residues. CDR1 and CDR2 (germline): SGDLS, YYNGEE. The V gene lost 0 bases and the J gene lost 2 bases, with 4 bases spanning the gap. The CDR3 coding sequence is TGTGCCAGCAGCGTAGCTATCACAGATACGCAGTATTTT. Translated: CASSVAITDTQYF.

The chain joins TRBV19 to TRBJ2-3; a possible D gene is TRBD1 (6 bases). The CDR3 is 15 amino acids. CDR1 and CDR2 (germline): LNHDA, SQIVND (reference sequence). V was cut by 1 base and J by 3 bases, with 11 bases left in between. CDR3 sequence reads: CASSIVGASTDTQYF. For the CDR3, the DNA is TGTGCCAGTAGTATAGTGGGGGCTTCTACAGATACGCAGTATTTT.

The chain is built from TRBV29-1 and TRBJ2-7, with a possible D match to TRBD2 (5 bases). V gave up 7 bases and J gave up 9 bases, with 16 bases separating them. This CDR3 contains 11 residues. Germline CDR1 SQVTM, CDR2 ANQGSEA. The CDR3 DNA follows: TGCAGCGGCCGGGAACAGATGAGGCAGTACTTC. Its protein product is CSGREQMRQYF.

This chain links TRBV2 with TRBJ1-2; tentatively, D is TRBD1 (6 bases). CDR3 size: 12 residues. CDR1 is SNHLY, CDR2 FYNNEI, per germline. V was cut by 9 bases and J by 7 bases, with 15 bases left in between. CDR3 bases: TGTGCCAGTGCGGACAGCCTAGCTGGCTACACCTTC. It codes for CASADSLAGYTF.

V gene TRBV5-6 combines with J gene TRBJ2-3; the match to TRBD2 covers 9 bases. Germline V gene sequence: CDR1 SGHDT, CDR2 YYEEEE. The CDR3 is 16 residues long. Trimming cost V 4 bases and J 1 base; bases outside gene matches: 7. CDR3 coding DNA: TGTGCCAGCAGCGGTCGTAGCGGGGGCCGCACAGATACGCAGTATTTT. Its translation is CASSGRSGGRTDTQYF.

V is TRBV6-5 and J is TRBJ2-1; a possible D gene is TRBD1 (5 bases). Trimming took 4 bases from V and 7 from J, leaving 11 bases between them. This CDR3 spans 13 amino acids. From germline, CDR1 is MNHEY and CDR2 SVGAGI. Here the CDR3 reads CASSSTGPNEQFF. As DNA, the CDR3 is TGTGCCAGCAGTTCCACAGGCCCGAATGAGCAGTTCTTC.

In this sample, this clone turned up once. This chain joins TRBV6-4 and TRBJ1-5; the D gene is possibly TRBD1 (5 bases). Per germline, CDR1 MRHNA and CDR2 SNTAGT. V dropped 6 bases and J dropped 5 bases, with 14 bases sitting between them. There are 14 residues in the CDR3. For the CDR3, the DNA is TGTGCCAGCAGGACGACAGTTAAGGATCAGCCCCAGCATTTT. This codes for CASRTTVKDQPQHF.

The V call is TRBV6-2 or TRBV6-3, the J call TRBJ2-3; 9 bases align to TRBD1. V was clipped by 7 bases and J by 7 bases; unmatched bases: 12. Germline CDR1 and CDR2: MNHEY and SVGEGT. The CDR3 consists of 15 residues. DNA for the CDR3: TGTGCCAGCACCCCAGACAGGGGGAGGGCCCATACGCAGTATTTT. This sequence encodes CASTPDRGRAHTQYF.

The chain uses TRBV27 and TRBJ2-7; TRBD2 matches at 7 bases. V lost 5 bases, J lost 4 bases, and 5 bases stayed unmatched. The CDR3 runs to 13 residues. The germline gives CDR1 MNHEY, CDR2 SMNVEV (reference sequence). This CDR3 reads CASSPPGGYEQYF. CDR3 DNA sequence: TGTGCCAGCAGTCCTCCGGGGGGATACGAGCAGTACTTC.

This chain connects TRBV7-8 to TRBJ1-5; no reliable D call. Germline V gene data show CDR1 as SGHVS and CDR2 as FQNEAQ. The length of the CDR3 is 16 residues. V lost 4 bases to trimming and J lost 1 base, with 14 bases between them. The CDR3 region is CASSSPAGVSNQPQHF. DNA for the CDR3: TGTGCCAGCAGCTCACCCGCGGGCGTCAGCAATCAGCCCCAGCATTTT.

The chain recombines TRBV30 with TRBJ2-2; D is uncertain. V gave up 0 bases and J gave up 3 bases, with 8 bases separating them. The V gene's germline CDR1 is GTSNPN and CDR2 SVGIG (reference sequence). This CDR3 region has 14 residues. CDR3 sequence reads: CAWSVRVDTGELFF. The CDR3 DNA follows: TGTGCCTGGAGTGTACGGGTGGACACCGGGGAGCTGTTTTTT.

This chain links TRBV7-8 with TRBJ2-1; no reliable D call. This CDR3 region has 15 residues. The V end was cut by 4 bases, the J end by 0 bases, with 10 bases between. CDR1 is SGHVS, CDR2 FQNEAQ, per germline. The CDR3 DNA reads as TGTGCCAGCAGCTACAGAATAAGCTCCTACAATGAGCAGTTCTTC. As protein: CASSYRISSYNEQFF.

The chain carries TRBV19 and TRBJ2-4, with TRBD1 matching 7 bases. J was trimmed by 9 bases and V by 3 bases; bases with no gene match: 5. There are 13 residues in the CDR3. Germline V gene data show CDR1 as LNHDA and CDR2 as SQIVND (reference sequence). CDR3 nucleotides: TGTGCCAGTAGTATGGGACAGAGGACCATTCAGTACTTC. This translates into CASSMGQRTIQYF.

This chain joins TRBV6-2 or TRBV6-3 and TRBJ1-2, with unresolved D. The germline CDR1 and CDR2 sequences are MNHEY and SVGEGT. The germline V and J ends were trimmed by 5 bases and 4 bases, with 11 bases remaining between them. CDR3 size: 13 residues. The CDR3 spells CASSPGSAYGYTF. The CDR3 nucleotides read TGTGCCAGCAGTCCGGGGTCTGCCTATGGCTACACCTTC.

The genes are TRBV7-2 and TRBJ2-1; D possibly corresponds to TRBD2 (6 bases). With 0 bases removed from V and 4 bases from J, the gap between germline ends came to 7 bases. Germline V gives CDR1 SGHTA, CDR2 FQGNSA. The CDR3 length is 14 residues. The CDR3 here is CASSLAGTYNEQFF. The CDR3 DNA reads TGTGCCAGCAGCTTAGCCGGGACTTACAATGAGCAGTTCTTC.

The rearrangement joins TRBV19 to TRBJ1-1; D remains ambiguous. Germline values: CDR1 LNHDA, CDR2 SQIVND (reference sequence). V lost 3 bases, J lost 1 base, and 9 bases lay in between. CDR3 length: 14 amino acids. Here the CDR3 reads CASSILHGNTEAFF. CDR3 bases: TGTGCCAGTAGTATTCTCCACGGGAACACTGAAGCTTTCTTT. The entire variable domain, with the rest obtained from reference TRBV19 and TRBJ1-1, is as follows: DGGITQSPKYLFRKEGQNVTLSCEQNLNHDAMYWYRQDPGQGLRLIYYSQIVNDFQKGDIAEGYSVSREKKESFPLTVTSAQKNPTAFYLCASSILHGNTEAFFGQGTRLTVV.

The rearrangement joins TRBV9 to TRBJ2-5; TRBD2 might be the D (6 bases). Germline CDR1 SGDLS, CDR2 YYNGEE. This CDR3 region has 15 residues. V lost 1 base and J lost 5, with 15 bases in between. The CDR3 DNA reads TGTGCCAGCAGCGTATGGGGTAGCGGCGCGGAGACCCAGTACTTC. Amino acid sequence: CASSVWGSGAETQYF.

The genes are TRBV5-1 and TRBJ2-3; 8 bases are shared with TRBD1. After removal of 4 bases from V and 4 bases from J, the junction contained 8 bases not matched to a gene. CDR3 length: 15 amino acids. Germline CDR1 and CDR2: SGHRS and YFSETQ. The CDR3 sequence: CASSAGTGAPDTQYF. CDR3 nucleotide sequence: TGCGCCAGCAGCGCAGGGACAGGCGCACCAGATACGCAGTATTTT.

This chain connects TRBV30 to TRBJ1-4; D is uncertain. The CDR3 runs 14 residues. Trimming removed 2 bases from V and 5 bases from J, with 12 bases in between. Looked up from germline, CDR1 is GTSNPN and CDR2 is SVGIG (reference sequence). The chain's CDR3 is CAWSLRQANEKLFF. The CDR3 DNA reads TGTGCCTGGAGTCTCCGGCAGGCAAATGAAAAACTGTTTTTT.